Listed below are T cell receptor beta chains from one sample, sequenced in a study of cytomegalovirus exposure and HLA in healthy donors. Only in-frame clones appear in the TCRdb table, and some are missing; sequencing was by immunoSEQ multiplex PCR. The data show 280,000 or so clones, 85% to 90% seen once. Sequenced: PBMCs. The receptors were sampled from a young woman in good health and CMV-seronegative. Both conserved end residues are part of each CDR3. A D gene is named only where the DNA matches it firmly. Clone size is given for some rows only: seen once, a few or many times, or a class if the clone is expanded.

D	size	V	J	CDR3	DNA
-	-	TRBV1	TRBJ1-1	CTSSQDTGRNTEAFF	TGCACCAGCAGCCAAGATACAGGGCGGAACACTGAAGCTTTCTTT
TRBD1	-	TRBV18	TRBJ1-2	CASSPTTGFDPYGYTF	TGTGCCAGCTCACCGACGACAGGGTTCGATCCCTATGGCTACACCTTC
TRBD2	-	TRBV10-3	TRBJ2-5	CAISEGLAVQETQYF	TGTGCCATCAGTGAGGGACTAGCGGTCCAAGAGACCCAGTACTTC
TRBD2	once	TRBV11-2	TRBJ2-2	CASSSGFGGGHTGELFF	TGTGCCAGCAGCTCGGGCTTTGGCGGGGGGCACACCGGGGAGCTGTTTTTT
-	-	TRBV6-5	TRBJ1-1	CASKRGGGVAFF	TGTGCCAGCAAAAGGGGCGGCGGTGTAGCTTTCTTT
-	-	TRBV27	TRBJ2-1	CASSLHSGQLYNEQFF	TGTGCCAGCAGTTTGCACAGCGGCCAACTCTACAATGAGCAGTTCTTC
TRBD2	once	TRBV5-1	TRBJ2-1	CASKQAGEYNEQFF	TGCGCCAGCAAGCAAGCGGGGGAGTACAATGAGCAGTTCTTC
-	-	TRBV2	TRBJ2-7	CASSDFRSSYEQYF	TGTGCCAGCAGTGATTTCCGGAGCTCCTACGAGCAGTACTTC
-	-	TRBV9	TRBJ2-7	CASSVDSGPSYEQYF	TGTGCCAGCAGCGTAGATAGCGGTCCCTCCTACGAGCAGTACTTC
TRBD1	once	TRBV7-2	TRBJ1-2	CASSPGGGQGSGYTF	TGTGCCAGCAGCCCGGGGGGGGGACAGGGGAGTGGCTACACCTTC
TRBD2	-	TRBV5-6	TRBJ2-1	CASRLAGGPAYNEQFF	TGTGCCAGCAGGCTAGCGGGGGGGCCGGCCTACAATGAGCAGTTCTTC
-	-	TRBV6-5	TRBJ1-2	CASRELANYGYTF	TGTGCCAGCCGAGAGTTAGCTAACTATGGCTACACCTTC
-	-	TRBV7-9	TRBJ1-1	CASSEGRGWAFF	TGTGCCAGCAGCGAGGGTAGGGGGTGGGCTTTCTTT
-	once	TRBV2	TRBJ2-1	CAGEVNNEQFF	TGTGCCGGCGAGGTGAACAATGAGCAGTTCTTC
-	-	TRBV29-1	TRBJ1-5	CSVEQGSNQPQHF	TGCAGCGTGGAACAGGGTAGCAATCAGCCCCAGCATTTT
-	-	TRBV5-1	TRBJ1-2	CASSLLQGGYGYTF	TGCGCCAGCAGCTTGTTACAGGGCGGCTATGGCTACACCTTC
-	once	TRBV7-9	TRBJ2-2	CASSLASETGELFF	TGTGCCAGCAGCTTAGCGTCGGAGACTGGGGAGCTGTTTTTT
-	-	TRBV7-9	TRBJ1-6	CASSLEAPGSPLHF	TGTGCCAGCAGCTTAGAGGCCCCAGGTTCACCCCTCCACTTT
TRBD1	few	TRBV4-1	TRBJ1-1	CASSLGQANTEAFF	TGCGCCAGCAGCTTGGGACAGGCGAACACTGAAGCTTTCTTT
TRBD2	few	TRBV5-6	TRBJ2-3	CASSLGSGGGTDTQYF	TGTGCCAGCAGCTTGGGGAGCGGGGGTGGCACAGATACGCAGTATTTT
-	-	TRBV29-1	TRBJ2-1	CSVVWGDNEQFF	TGCAGCGTTGTTTGGGGGGACAATGAGCAGTTCTTC
TRBD2	-	TRBV7-6	TRBJ2-2	CASLAGGKTGELFF	TGTGCCAGCCTAGCGGGGGGGAAAACCGGGGAGCTGTTTTTT
-	-	TRBV13	TRBJ2-2	CASSSRSAGPSNTGELFF	TGTGCCAGCAGCTCTAGATCTGCCGGCCCCTCGAACACCGGGGAGCTGTTTTTT
-	-	TRBV29-1	TRBJ1-1	CSATSTGGNLGFF	TGCAGCGCGACCTCTACAGGTGGGAATCTTGGTTTCTTT
-	once	TRBV18	TRBJ2-1	CASSTSHTAYNEQFF	TGTGCCAGCTCAACGTCCCATACAGCCTACAATGAGCAGTTCTTC
-	-	TRBV11-3	TRBJ1-1	CASSFTAAGEAFF	TGTGCCAGCAGCTTCACGGCAGCGGGTGAAGCTTTCTTT
TRBD2	-	TRBV27	TRBJ2-3	CASSSPGLAADTQYF	TGTGCCAGCAGCTCGCCGGGACTAGCGGCAGATACGCAGTATTTT
TRBD1	-	TRBV2	TRBJ1-6	CASSRDRGSPLHF	TGTGCCAGCAGTAGGGACAGGGGTTCACCCCTCCACTTT
-	-	TRBV2	TRBJ1-1	CASSLGGGTEAFF	TGTGCCAGCAGCCTGGGGGGAGGCACTGAAGCTTTCTTT
TRBD1	once	TRBV10-3	TRBJ1-2	CAIRKTGGDDGYTF	TGTGCCATCAGGAAGACAGGGGGCGACGATGGCTACACCTTC
TRBD1	-	TRBV4-1	TRBJ2-5	CASSHRDRMQETQYF	TGCGCCAGCAGCCATCGGGACAGGATGCAAGAGACCCAGTACTTC
-	few	TRBV19	TRBJ2-6	CASSINSGANVLTF	TGTGCCAGTAGTATCAACTCTGGGGCCAACGTCCTGACTTTC
TRBD1	-	TRBV10-3	TRBJ1-5	CAIRQGDHQPQHF	TGTGCCATCAGGCAGGGGGACCATCAGCCCCAGCATTTT
-	-	TRBV9	TRBJ1-2	CASSVLEGANYGYTF	TGTGCCAGCAGCGTACTGGAAGGGGCTAACTATGGCTACACCTTC
TRBD2	-	TRBV5-4	TRBJ2-7	CASSLGQRGFYEQYF	TGTGCCAGCAGCTTGGGCCAGCGGGGGTTCTACGAGCAGTACTTC
-	-	TRBV10-3	TRBJ2-3	CAIKLPSTDTQYF	TGTGCCATCAAGCTCCCTAGCACAGATACGCAGTATTTT
TRBD1	-	TRBV6-6	TRBJ1-5	CASSRTGGENQPQHF	TGTGCCAGCAGCCGCACAGGGGGGGAAAATCAGCCCCAGCATTTT
TRBD2	-	TRBV19	TRBJ2-7	CASSIFGSGGYEQYF	TGTGCCAGTAGTATTTTCGGGTCGGGGGGCTACGAGCAGTACTTC
TRBD2	-	TRBV9	TRBJ2-1	CASSVGALSSAGTEQFF	TGTGCCAGCAGCGTAGGAGCCCTATCATCAGCGGGGACTGAGCAGTTCTTC
TRBD1	-	TRBV30	TRBJ1-4	CAWGQGKPTNEKLFF	TGTGCCTGGGGACAGGGTAAACCAACTAATGAAAAACTGTTTTTT
-	-	TRBV9	TRBJ2-6	CASSGRETGANVLTF	TGTGCCAGCAGCGGACGGGAGACTGGGGCCAACGTCCTGACTTTC
-	-	TRBV19	TRBJ1-1	CASMPGVDTEAFF	TGTGCCAGTATGCCCGGAGTCGACACTGAAGCTTTCTTT
TRBD2	-	TRBV5-1	TRBJ2-5	CASSLEGGGVEETQYF	TGCGCCAGCAGCTTGGAAGGCGGGGGGGTTGAAGAGACCCAGTACTTC
TRBD1	-	TRBV25-1	TRBJ1-3	CASKPNRGLSGNTIYF	TGTGCCAGCAAGCCTAACAGGGGGCTCTCTGGAAACACCATATATTTT